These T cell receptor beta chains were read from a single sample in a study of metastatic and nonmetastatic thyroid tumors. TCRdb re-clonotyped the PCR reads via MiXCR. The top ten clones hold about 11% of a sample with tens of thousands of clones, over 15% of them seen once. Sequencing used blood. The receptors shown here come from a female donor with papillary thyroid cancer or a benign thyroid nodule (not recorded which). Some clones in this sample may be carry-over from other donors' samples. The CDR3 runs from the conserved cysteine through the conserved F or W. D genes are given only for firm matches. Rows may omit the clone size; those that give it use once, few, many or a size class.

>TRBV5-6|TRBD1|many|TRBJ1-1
CASSFAQGGTEAFF
TGTGCCAGCAGCTTTGCTCAGGGGGGCACTGAAGCTTTCTTT
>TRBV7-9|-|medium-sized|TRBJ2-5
CASSLVGTQETQYF
TGTGCCAGCAGCTTAGTAGGGACGCAAGAGACCCAGTACTTC
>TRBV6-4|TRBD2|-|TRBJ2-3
CACSETSGGAGDTQYF
TGTGCCTGCAGTGAGACTAGCGGGGGAGCCGGGGATACGCAGTACTTT
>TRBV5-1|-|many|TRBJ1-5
CASQQGENQPQHF
TGCGCCAGCCAACAGGGCGAAAATCAGCCCCAGCATTTT
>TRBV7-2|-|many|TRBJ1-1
CASSLVENTEAFF
TGTGCCAGCAGCTTAGTGGAGAACACTGAAGCTTTCTTT
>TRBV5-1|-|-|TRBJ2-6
CASSLVAWANVLTF
TGCGCCAGCAGCCTAGTAGCTTGGGCCAACGTCCTTACTTTC
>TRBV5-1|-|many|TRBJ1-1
CASSMGNTEAFF
TGCGCCAGCAGCATGGGGAACACTGAAGCTTTCTTT
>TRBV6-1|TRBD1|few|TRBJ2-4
CAIGQGPQNIQYF
TGTGCCATTGGACAGGGCCCCCAAAACATTCAGTACTTC
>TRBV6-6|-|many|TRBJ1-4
CASSYSTSIQGLKLFF
TGTGCCAGCAGTTACTCGACAAGTATTCAGGGTCTAAAACTGTTTTTT
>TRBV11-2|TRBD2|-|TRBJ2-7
CASSRLAGWPYEQYF
TGTGCCAGCAGCCGTCTAGCGGGATGGCCTTACGAGCAGTACTTC
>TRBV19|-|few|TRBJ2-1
CASTRYQNNDQFF
TGTGCCAGTACCCGGTACCAGAACAATGACCAGTTCTTC
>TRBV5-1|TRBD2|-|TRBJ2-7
CASSWTSGSFDEQYF
TGCGCCAGCAGCTGGACTAGCGGGAGCTTCGACGAGCAGTACTTC
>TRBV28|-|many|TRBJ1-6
CASSLGTTMRSPLHF
TGTGCCAGCAGTTTAGGGACGACGATGAGGTCACCCCTCCACTTT
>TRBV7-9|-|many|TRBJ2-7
CASSFGLAIYEQYF
TGTGCCAGCAGTTTCGGCCTTGCCATTTACGAGCAGTACTTC
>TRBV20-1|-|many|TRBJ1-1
CSAGTPGKNTEAFF
TGCAGTGCTGGTACACCTGGTAAAAACACTGAAGCTTTCTTT
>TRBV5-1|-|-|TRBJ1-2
CASSRGTSYGYTF
TGCGCCAGCAGCAGGGGAACGAGCTATGGCTACACATTC
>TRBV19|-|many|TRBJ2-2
CASSMGGARELFF
TGTGCCAGTAGTATGGGAGGCGCCCGGGAGCTGTTTTTT
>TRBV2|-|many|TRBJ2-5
CASSEGASGQETQYF
TGTGCCAGCAGTGAGGGCGCGTCCGGCCAAGAGACCCAGTACTTC